This T cell receptor (beta chain) was sequenced for a study of blood T cell repertoires in COVID-19. On the study more broadly: COVID-19 samples from acute and convalescent phases originated in the United States, Italy and Spain.

The assay was immunoSEQ multiplex PCR, and TCRdb's table has in-frame clones only and misses some. The table lists under 200,000 clones, 86% of them singletons, with roughly 11% in the top ten. Germline assignment: CDR1 LGHDT and CDR2 YNNKEL (reference sequence). This CDR3 comprises 14 residues. J gave up 2 bases and V 4 bases, and 3 bases lay outside the gene matches. The source is a woman between 55 and 75 years old with COVID-19, enrolled during active disease. V and J are TRBV3-1 (or the pseudogene TRBV3-2) and TRBJ2-7; 9 positions match TRBD2. Sequenced material: peripheral blood. The CDR3 DNA sequence: TGTGCCAGCAGCCGCAAGCGGGGGGCCTACGAGCAGTACTTC. It yields the protein CASSRKRGAYEQYF.